What follows describes a single T cell receptor (beta chain). This clone appeared a few times. This clone's antigen is unknown. No qualities accompany the bases; no much larger clone lies one base away. Library creation used the immunoSEQ multiplex PCR assay. The deep sequencing platform assayed about 10^5 TCR templates per sample. Genomic DNA extracted from sorted T cells was the material used for TCRbeta CDR3 sequencing. The published analysis was carried out like this. Clonal analysis of TCRbeta CDR3 data was done in the R programming language. Alloreactive CD4+ and CD8+ clones were defined by comparing unstimulated samples with post-reaction CFSE-low samples. Alloreactive CD4+ clones were assigned to regulatory or non-regulatory origin by matching sequences to sorted unstimulated Treg and non-Treg repertoires. What TCRdb holds here is the immuneACCESS table cut down to in-frame rearrangements. Part of the clones is not present; checked against another copy, under half of the missing clones reflect an unresolved V gene, and the others are unexplained. That table supplies the V and J calls and clone size; D and trimming were determined from the DNA. The sample table holds 100,000 or so clones, of which about 92% were seen once. The top ten clonotypes cover around 0.32% of the sample.

Sorted unstimulated T cells, along with proliferating T cells recovered from mixed lymphocyte reactions, underwent TCRbeta CDR3 sequencing. Fresh whole blood from some eleven HLA-typed healthy donors was used to isolate PBMCs. The data were obtained in a study of siplizumab effects on memory and regulatory T cells (dated by TCRdb to between 2017 and 2020). In the study overall: The study looked at the effect of siplizumab, an anti-CD2 antibody, on alloreactive T-cell subsets in allogeneic mixed lymphocyte reactions made from human PBMCs.

Here is what the overall study found, with its caveats: Of the alloreactive CD4+ clones that could be mapped, the Treg-derived share averaged about 67% with siplizumab compared with roughly 27% in control reactions. Unstimulated naive T cells appeared more diverse than memory T cells, and naive cells seemed to contribute substantially to the alloresponse. Because sequences at frequencies below about 10^-5 were poorly captured, only a minor fraction of alloreactive clones could be mapped back to unstimulated subsets. No functional confirmation was obtained for the suppressive function of proliferating Tregs from siplizumab cultures. About 80-96% of proliferating CD4+ or CD8+ clones could not be given a naive or memory phenotype. The cumulative frequency of alloreactive sequences traceable to unstimulated CD4+ memory T cells was significantly reduced by siplizumab.

The sequenced sample consisted of CD4+ T cells sorted from blood. This clonotype was obtained from a human donor in good health.

The DNA sequence is TGTGCCAGTAGTCCCGGGGGAAGGGGACGGGCAGATACGCAGTATTTT. Translated, this is CASSPGGRGRADTQYF. The sequence is built from TRBV19 and TRBJ2-3; tentative D gene TRBD2, with 6 bases matching. Trimming costs V 5 bases and J 4 bases, and their ends lie 19 bases apart. Sequences LNHDA (CDR1) and SQIVND (CDR2) are obtained from the germline V gene (reference sequence). Taken from cysteine to phenylalanine, the CDR3 has 16 residues. The retained sequence is limited to the CDR3, 48 bases, with the frame set at the first base.